What follows are 2 T cell receptor beta chains derived from one specimen sequenced in a study of Ad26.COV2.S vaccination and SARS-CoV-2 variants. Only in-frame clones appear in the TCRdb table, and some are missing; sequencing was by immunoSEQ multiplex PCR. This sample yields roughly 140,000 clones, of which 86% are seen a single time; about 5% belongs to the top ten. Material: peripheral blood, obtained after recovery from COVID-19. The receptors shown here come from a human donor who had recovered from COVID-19.

This clone was counted only a few times. The germline gene is not matched at one end of the junction; a read error may be the cause. The chain combines TRBV4-1 with TRBJ1-2; no clear D. Germline lookup yields CDR1 MGHRA and CDR2 YSYEKL. The CDR3 length is 12 residues. CDR3 in DNA: TGCGCCAGCAGCCAAGATTACCGAGTAAGCATCTTC. Its translation: CASSQDYRVSIF.

This chain joins TRBV3-1 (or the pseudogene TRBV3-2) and TRBJ2-3; 8 bases match TRBD1. This CDR3 is 16 amino acids long. From germline, CDR1 is LGHDT and CDR2 YNNKEL (reference sequence). V lost 0 bases, J lost 2 bases, and 4 bases stayed unmatched. CDR3 DNA sequence: TGTGCCAGCAGCCAAGACAGGGGGCGGTCCACAGATACGCAGTATTTT. Translated: CASSQDRGRSTDTQYF.